Listed below are T cell receptor beta chains from one sample, sequenced in a study of T cells in Graves' hyperthyroidism and ophthalmopathy. One entry per CDR3 protein, called by TCRdb with MiXCR from the multiplex PCR reads. The sample lists 400,000 to 450,000 distinct CDR3 sequences, approximately 15% occurring once. The sequenced sample was blood. Source of these receptors: a man in his late teens or twenties with Graves' ophthalmopathy. Each CDR3 is given with its conserved first and last residue. A D gene is named only where the DNA matches it firmly. The size field is filled for only some rows; it gives once, few, many or a size class.

CDR3aa	CDR3nt	abundance	v_gene	d_gene	j_gene
CASSMVGQASNQPQHF	TGTGCCAGTAGTATGGTGGGACAGGCTAGCAATCAGCCCCAGCATTTT	many	TRBV19	TRBD1	TRBJ1-5
CASSLGGHNEQFF	TGTGCCAGCAGCTTAGGAGGACACAATGAGCAGTTCTTC	many	TRBV7-9	.	TRBJ2-1
CASSKRGSSSTDTQYF	TGTGCCAGCAGCAAAAGGGGATCTTCTAGCACAGATACGCAGTATTTT	many	TRBV11-2	.	TRBJ2-3
CASSLGQGLAETQYF	TGTGCCAGCAGCTTAGGCCAAGGGTTAGCAGAGACCCAGTACTTC	many	TRBV13	.	TRBJ2-5
CASISQGSFTGELFF	TGTGCCAGCATTTCACAGGGGAGCTTCACCGGGGAGCTGTTTTTT	.	TRBV27	TRBD1	TRBJ2-2
CASTLKGGETQYF	TGCGCCAGCACCCTAAAGGGTGGGGAGACCCAGTACTTC	.	TRBV5-1	.	TRBJ2-5
CASSLQQGASDEQFF	TGTGCCAGCAGCTTACAACAGGGGGCTTCGGATGAGCAGTTCTTC	.	TRBV9	TRBD1	TRBJ2-1
CASSQDPGTGGYGYTF	TGTGCCAGCAGCCAAGATCCAGGGACAGGGGGCTATGGCTACACCTTC	many	TRBV4-2	TRBD1	TRBJ1-2
CASSARGGTDTQYF	TGTGCCAGCAGTGCTAGGGGGGGCACAGATACGCAGTATTTT	many	TRBV2	.	TRBJ2-3
CASSYRAGSTDTQYF	TGTGCCAGCAGTTACCGAGCGGGAAGCACAGATACGCAGTATTTT	many	TRBV6-2/TRBV6-3	TRBD2	TRBJ2-3
CASSTLPVGTEAFF	TGTGCCAGCAGCACCCTTCCGGTGGGGACTGAAGCTTTCTTT	many	TRBV11-1	.	TRBJ1-1
CASSPRTSGGLGFTGELFF	TGTGCCAGCAGTCCCAGGACTAGCGGGGGCTTAGGTTTCACCGGGGAGCTGTTTTTT	many	TRBV28	TRBD2	TRBJ2-2
CASSPQGDRASMLAYGYTF	TGTGCCAGTAGTCCTCAGGGGGACAGGGCCTCGATGTTGGCCTATGGCTACACCTTC	many	TRBV19	TRBD1	TRBJ1-2
CASSFGLAGGGYNEQFF	TGTGCCAGCAGCTTCGGACTAGCGGGAGGAGGCTACAATGAGCAGTTCTTC	many	TRBV11-3	TRBD2	TRBJ2-1
CASSLVGGHTDTQYF	TGTGCCAGCAGCTTGGTGGGAGGGCACACAGATACGCAGTATTTT	many	TRBV5-6	TRBD2	TRBJ2-3
CASSEPGQGDIQYF	TGTGCCAGCAGTGAGCCGGGACAGGGGGACATTCAGTACTTC	.	TRBV6-1	TRBD1	TRBJ2-4
CASSIRLAGEETQYF	TGTGCCAGCAGCATCAGACTAGCGGGAGAAGAGACCCAGTACTTC	.	TRBV5-4	TRBD2	TRBJ2-5
CASTSLAGGFGANVLTF	TGTGCCAGCACCTCACTCGCGGGAGGTTTCGGGGCCAACGTCCTGACTTTC	many	TRBV2	TRBD2	TRBJ2-6
CASSSPTEVGTEAFF	TGTGCCAGCAGCTCACCGACAGAGGTTGGCACTGAAGCTTTCTTT	.	TRBV13	.	TRBJ1-1